This TCR beta chain was sequenced for a study of T cell changes during pregnancy in multiple sclerosis. Clones were sequenced by immunoSEQ multiplex PCR, and TCRdb holds only the in-frame ones, with some missing. Of about 69,000 clones in the sample, about 92% were seen once. The TCR comes from a female donor in good health, enrolled as a control in a pregnancy study. The source was peripheral blood, collected in the third trimester of pregnancy.

CDR3 residues: CASGETGEYYEQYF. The DNA for the CDR3 is TGCGCCAGCGGGGAGACAGGGGAATACTACGAGCAGTACTTC. The chain is built from TRBV5-1 and TRBJ2-5; 8 bases match TRBD1. The assigned J gene may be wrong: the sequence end matches TRBJ2-7 better. Germline V lookup: CDR1 SGHRS, CDR2 YFSETQ. This CDR3 region has 14 residues.